The following is a TCR beta chain sequence with its context. These data come from a study of blood T cells in healthy people across ages. V lost 3 bases and J lost 9, with 11 bases in between. This CDR3 has 12 amino acids. Then a second PCR, running about 6 to 11 cycles, was carried out with a sample-barcoded 5' primer and a J-beta primer mix. TCRdb redid the calling of the 5' RACE reads with MiXCR, one entry per CDR3 protein. Of some 890,000 distinct CDR3 sequences detected, 25% to 30% appear once; the ten largest clones hold around 9.6%. This sample was shared with a second study, whose subject was T cells of mothers and their children.

This sequence originates from a woman in her thirties or forties in good health. Sequences were obtained from blood. This chain links TRBV7-1 with TRBJ1-1; D is perhaps TRBD1 (5 bases). TRBV7-1 is flagged as an ORF with uncertain function. CDR3 nucleotides: TGTGCCAGCAGCTCGTCACAGGCCCAAGCTTTCTTT. It encodes CASSSSQAQAFF.